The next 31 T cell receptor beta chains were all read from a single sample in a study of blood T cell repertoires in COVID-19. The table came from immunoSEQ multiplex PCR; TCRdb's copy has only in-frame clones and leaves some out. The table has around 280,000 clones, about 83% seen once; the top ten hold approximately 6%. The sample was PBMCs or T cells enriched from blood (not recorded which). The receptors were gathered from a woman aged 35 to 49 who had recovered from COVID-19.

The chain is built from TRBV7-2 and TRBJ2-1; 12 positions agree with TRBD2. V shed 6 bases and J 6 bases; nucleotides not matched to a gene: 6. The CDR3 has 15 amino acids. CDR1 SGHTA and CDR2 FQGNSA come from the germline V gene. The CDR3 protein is CASREGLAGLNEQFF. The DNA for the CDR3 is TGTGCCAGCAGAGAAGGACTAGCGGGGCTCAATGAGCAGTTCTTC.

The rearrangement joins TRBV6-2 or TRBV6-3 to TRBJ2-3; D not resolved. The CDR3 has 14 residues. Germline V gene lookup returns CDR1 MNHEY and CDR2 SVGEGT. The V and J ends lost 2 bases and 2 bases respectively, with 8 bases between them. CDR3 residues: CASSYVRLTDTQYF. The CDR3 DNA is TGTGCCAGCAGTTACGTCAGGCTCACAGATACGCAGTATTTT.

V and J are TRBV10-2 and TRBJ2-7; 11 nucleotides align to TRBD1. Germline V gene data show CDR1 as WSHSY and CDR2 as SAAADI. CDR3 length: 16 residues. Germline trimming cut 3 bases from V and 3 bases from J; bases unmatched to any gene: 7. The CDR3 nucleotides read TGCGCCAGCAGTGACCCCAGCGGGACAGGGGGCTACGAGCAGTACTTC. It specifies CASSDPSGTGGYEQYF.

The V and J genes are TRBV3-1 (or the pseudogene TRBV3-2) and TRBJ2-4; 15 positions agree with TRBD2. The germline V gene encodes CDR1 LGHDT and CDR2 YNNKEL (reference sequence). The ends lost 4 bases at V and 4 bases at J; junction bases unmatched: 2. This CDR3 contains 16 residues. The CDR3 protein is CASSRGLAGGKNIQYF. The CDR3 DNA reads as TGTGCCAGCAGCCGGGGACTAGCGGGAGGTAAAAACATTCAGTACTTC.

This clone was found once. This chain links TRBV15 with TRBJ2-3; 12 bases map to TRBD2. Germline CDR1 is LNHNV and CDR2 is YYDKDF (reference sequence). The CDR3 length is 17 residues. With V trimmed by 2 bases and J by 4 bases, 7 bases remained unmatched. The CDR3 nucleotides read TGTGCCACCAGCAGATCCCCTAGCGGGAGGGTGGCAGATACGCAGTATTTT. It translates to CATSRSPSGRVADTQYF.

As DNA, the CDR3 is TGTGCCACCAGCAGGACTAGCGGGAGGTTGAGTATGGAGACCCAGTACTTC. It codes for CATSRTSGRLSMETQYF. The chain combines TRBV15 with TRBJ2-5; 13 bases align to TRBD2. Germline V gene lookup returns CDR1 LNHNV and CDR2 YYDKDF (reference sequence). V gave up 3 bases and J gave up 5 bases; unmatched junction bases: 9. The CDR3 contains 17 residues.

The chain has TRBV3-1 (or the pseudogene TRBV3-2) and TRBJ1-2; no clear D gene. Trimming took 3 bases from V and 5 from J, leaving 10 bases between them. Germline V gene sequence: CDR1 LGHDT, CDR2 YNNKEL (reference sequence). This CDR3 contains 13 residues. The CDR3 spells CASSQADIYGYTF. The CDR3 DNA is TGTGCCAGCAGCCAGGCTGACATTTATGGCTACACCTTC.

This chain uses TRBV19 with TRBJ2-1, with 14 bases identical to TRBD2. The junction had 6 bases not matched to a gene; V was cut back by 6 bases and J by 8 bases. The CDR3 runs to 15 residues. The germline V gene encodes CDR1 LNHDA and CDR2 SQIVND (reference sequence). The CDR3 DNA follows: TGTGCCAGTAGCTTGGGACTAGCGGGAGCGTATGAGCAGTTCTTC. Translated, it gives CASSLGLAGAYEQFF.

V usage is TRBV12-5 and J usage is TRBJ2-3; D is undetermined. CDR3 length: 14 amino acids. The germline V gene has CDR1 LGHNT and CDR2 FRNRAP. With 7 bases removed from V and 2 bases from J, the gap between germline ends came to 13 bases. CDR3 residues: CASARNDLTDTQYF. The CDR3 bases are TGTGCTAGTGCTAGAAACGACCTCACAGATACGCAGTATTTT.

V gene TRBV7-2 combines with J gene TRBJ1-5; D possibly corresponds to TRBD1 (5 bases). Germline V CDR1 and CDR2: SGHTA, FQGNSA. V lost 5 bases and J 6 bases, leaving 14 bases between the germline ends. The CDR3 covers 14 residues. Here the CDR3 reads CASSPGGGRQPQHF. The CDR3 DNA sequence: TGTGCCAGCAGCCCTGGGGGGGGTCGTCAGCCCCAGCATTTT.

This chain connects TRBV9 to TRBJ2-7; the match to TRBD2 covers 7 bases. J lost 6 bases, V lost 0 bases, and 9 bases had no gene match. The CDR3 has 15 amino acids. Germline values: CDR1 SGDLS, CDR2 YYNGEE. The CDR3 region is CASSVGEGRRTEQYF. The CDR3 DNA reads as TGTGCCAGCAGCGTAGGGGAGGGACGTCGCACCGAGCAGTACTTC.

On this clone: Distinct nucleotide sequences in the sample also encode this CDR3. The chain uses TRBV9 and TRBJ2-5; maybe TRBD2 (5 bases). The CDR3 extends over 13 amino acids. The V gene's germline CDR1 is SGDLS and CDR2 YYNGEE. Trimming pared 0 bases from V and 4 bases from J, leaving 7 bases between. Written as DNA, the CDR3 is TGTGCCAGCAGCGTAGGACTACGAGAGACCCAGTACTTC. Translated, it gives CASSVGLRETQYF.

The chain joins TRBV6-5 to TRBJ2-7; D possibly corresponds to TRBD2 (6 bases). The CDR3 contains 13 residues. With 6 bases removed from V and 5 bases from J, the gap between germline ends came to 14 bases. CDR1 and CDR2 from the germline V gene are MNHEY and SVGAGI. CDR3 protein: CASSLFGRDEQYF. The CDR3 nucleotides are TGTGCCAGCAGCCTATTCGGGAGAGACGAGCAGTACTTC.

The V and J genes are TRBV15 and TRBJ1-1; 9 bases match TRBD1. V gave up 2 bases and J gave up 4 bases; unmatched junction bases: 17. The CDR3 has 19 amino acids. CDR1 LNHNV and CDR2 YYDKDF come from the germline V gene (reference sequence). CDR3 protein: CATSRTNPGTGKVGTEAFF. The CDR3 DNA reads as TGTGCCACCAGCAGAACTAATCCCGGGACAGGGAAGGTGGGCACTGAAGCTTTCTTT.

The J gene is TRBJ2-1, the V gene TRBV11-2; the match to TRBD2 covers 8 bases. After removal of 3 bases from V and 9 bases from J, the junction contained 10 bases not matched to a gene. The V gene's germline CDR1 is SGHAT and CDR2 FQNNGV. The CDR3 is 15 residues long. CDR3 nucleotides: TGTGCCAGCAGCTTGCTAGCGGGCTCTGGGGGTGAGCAGTTCTTC. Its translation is CASSLLAGSGGEQFF.

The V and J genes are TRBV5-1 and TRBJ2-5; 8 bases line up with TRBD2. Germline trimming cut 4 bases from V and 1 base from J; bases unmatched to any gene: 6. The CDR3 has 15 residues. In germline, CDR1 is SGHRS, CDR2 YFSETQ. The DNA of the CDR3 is TGCGCCAGCAGCGTTCGGACTAGCCGCCAAGAGACCCAGTACTTC. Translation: CASSVRTSRQETQYF.

The CDR3 sequence is CASSFSRDRYTLGANVLTF. In DNA, the CDR3 is TGCGCCAGCAGCTTCTCTCGGGACAGGTATACTCTTGGGGCCAACGTCCTGACTTTC. The rearrangement uses TRBV5-1 and TRBJ2-6, with 8 bases identical to TRBD1. The CDR3 sequence is 19 residues long. Germline V gene data show CDR1 as SGHRS and CDR2 as YFSETQ. Germline trimming cut 2 bases from V and 3 bases from J; bases unmatched to any gene: 13.

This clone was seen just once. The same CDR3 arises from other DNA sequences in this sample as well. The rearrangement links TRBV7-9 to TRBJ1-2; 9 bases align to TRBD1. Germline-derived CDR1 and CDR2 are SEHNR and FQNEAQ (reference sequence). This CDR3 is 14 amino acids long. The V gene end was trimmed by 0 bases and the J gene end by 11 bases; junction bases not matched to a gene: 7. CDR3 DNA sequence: TGTGCCAGCAGCTTAGCCCGGGACAGGGTTAGTTACACCTTC. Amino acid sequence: CASSLARDRVSYTF.

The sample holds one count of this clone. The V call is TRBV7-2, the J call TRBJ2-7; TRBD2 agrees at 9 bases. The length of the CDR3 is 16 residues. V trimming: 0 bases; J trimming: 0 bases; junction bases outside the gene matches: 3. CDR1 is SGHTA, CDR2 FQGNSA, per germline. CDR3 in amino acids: CASSLAGSGGSYEQYF. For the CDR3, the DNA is TGTGCCAGCAGCTTAGCCGGTAGCGGGGGCTCCTACGAGCAGTACTTC.

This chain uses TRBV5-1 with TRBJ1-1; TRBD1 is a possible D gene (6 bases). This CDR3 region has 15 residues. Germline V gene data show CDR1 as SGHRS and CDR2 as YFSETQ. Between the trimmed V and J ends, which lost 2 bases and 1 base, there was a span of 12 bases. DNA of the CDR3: TGCGCCAGCAGCTTAATTCCGGGACAGAACACTGAAGCTTTCTTT. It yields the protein CASSLIPGQNTEAFF.

The chain's CDR3 is CATSERQSEETQYF. CDR3 DNA: TGTGCCACCAGTGAAAGACAGAGCGAGGAGACCCAGTACTTC. The gene calls are TRBV24-1 and TRBJ2-5; possible D gene TRBD1, 5 bases. V gave up 4 bases and J gave up 5 bases, with 13 bases separating them. Germline lookup yields CDR1 KGHDR and CDR2 SFDVKD. The CDR3 is made up of 14 amino acids.

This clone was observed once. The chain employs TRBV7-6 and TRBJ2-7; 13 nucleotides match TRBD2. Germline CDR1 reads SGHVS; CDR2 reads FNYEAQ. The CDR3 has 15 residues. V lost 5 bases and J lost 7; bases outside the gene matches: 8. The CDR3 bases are TGTGCCAGCAGCCTAGGACTAGCGGGAGTGAGGGAGCAGTACTTC. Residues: CASSLGLAGVREQYF. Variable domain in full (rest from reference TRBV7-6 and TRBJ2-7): GAGVSQSPRYKVTKRGQDVALRCDPISGHVSLYWYRQALGQGPEFLTYFNYEAQQDKSGLPNDRFSAERPEGSISTLTIQRTEQRDSAMYRCASSLGLAGVREQYFGPGTRLTVT.

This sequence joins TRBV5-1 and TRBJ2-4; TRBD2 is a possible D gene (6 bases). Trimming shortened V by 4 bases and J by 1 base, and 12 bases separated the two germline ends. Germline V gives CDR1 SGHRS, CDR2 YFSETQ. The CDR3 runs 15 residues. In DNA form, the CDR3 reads TGCGCCAGCAGCCCGGAGGAGGGGGCCAAAAACATTCAGTACTTC. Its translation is CASSPEEGAKNIQYF. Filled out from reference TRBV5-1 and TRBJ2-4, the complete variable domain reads KAGVTQTPRYLIKTRGQQVTLSCSPISGHRSVSWYQQTPGQGLQFLFEYFSETQRNKGNFPGRFSGRQFSNSRSEMNVSTLELGDSALYLCASSPEEGAKNIQYFGAGTRLSVL.

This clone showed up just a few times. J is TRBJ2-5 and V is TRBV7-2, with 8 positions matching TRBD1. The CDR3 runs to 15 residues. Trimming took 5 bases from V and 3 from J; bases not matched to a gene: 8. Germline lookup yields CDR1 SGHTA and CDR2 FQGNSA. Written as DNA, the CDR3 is TGTGCCAGCAGCCCAAGGCTACAGGGGGAAGAGACCCAGTACTTC. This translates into CASSPRLQGEETQYF. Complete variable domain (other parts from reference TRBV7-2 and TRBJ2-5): GAGVSQSPSNKVTEKGKDVELRCDPISGHTALYWYRQSLGQGLEFLIYFQGNSAPDKSGLPSDRFSAERTGGSVSTLTIQRTQQEDSAVYLCASSPRLQGEETQYFGPGTRLLVL.

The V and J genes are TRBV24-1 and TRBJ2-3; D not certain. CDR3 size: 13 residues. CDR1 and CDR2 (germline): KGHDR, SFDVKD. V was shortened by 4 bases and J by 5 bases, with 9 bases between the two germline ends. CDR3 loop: CATSDNYRDTQYF. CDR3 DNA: TGTGCCACCAGTGACAATTATAGAGATACGCAGTATTTT.

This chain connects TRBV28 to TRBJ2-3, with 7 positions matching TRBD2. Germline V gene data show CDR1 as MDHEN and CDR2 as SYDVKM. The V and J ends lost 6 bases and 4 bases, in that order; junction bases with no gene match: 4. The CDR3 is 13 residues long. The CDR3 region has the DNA TGTGCCAGCAGCGGGGGGTCAGCAGATACGCAGTATTTT. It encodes CASSGGSADTQYF.

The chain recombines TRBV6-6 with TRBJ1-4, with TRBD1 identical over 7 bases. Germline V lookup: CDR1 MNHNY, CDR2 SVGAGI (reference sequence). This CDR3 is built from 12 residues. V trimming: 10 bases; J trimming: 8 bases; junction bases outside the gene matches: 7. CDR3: CATWDSREKLFF. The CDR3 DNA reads TGTGCCACCTGGGACAGCCGAGAAAAACTGTTTTTT.

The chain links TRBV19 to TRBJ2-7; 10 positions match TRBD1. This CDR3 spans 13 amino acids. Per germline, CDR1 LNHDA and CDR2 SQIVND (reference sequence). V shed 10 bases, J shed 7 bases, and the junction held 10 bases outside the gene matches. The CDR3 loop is CATRDRGSNEQYF. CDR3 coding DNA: TGTGCCACTAGGGACAGGGGAAGCAATGAGCAGTACTTC. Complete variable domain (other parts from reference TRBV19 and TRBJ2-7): DGGITQSPKYLFRKEGQNVTLSCEQNLNHDAMYWYRQDPGQGLRLIYYSQIVNDFQKGDIAEGYSVSREKKESFPLTVTSAQKNPTAFYLCATRDRGSNEQYFGPGTRLTVT.

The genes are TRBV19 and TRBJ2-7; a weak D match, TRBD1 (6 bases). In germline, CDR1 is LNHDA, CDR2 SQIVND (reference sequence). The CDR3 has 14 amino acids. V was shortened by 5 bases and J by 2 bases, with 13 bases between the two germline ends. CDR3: CASSVRDTAYEQYF. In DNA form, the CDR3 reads TGTGCCAGTAGTGTCCGGGACACTGCCTACGAGCAGTACTTC.

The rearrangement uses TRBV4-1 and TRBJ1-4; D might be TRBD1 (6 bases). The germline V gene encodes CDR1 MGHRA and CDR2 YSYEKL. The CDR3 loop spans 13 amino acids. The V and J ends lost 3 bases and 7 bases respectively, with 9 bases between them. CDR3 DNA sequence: TGCGCCAGCAGCCAGACAGGACTTGAAAAACTGTTTTTT. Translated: CASSQTGLEKLFF.

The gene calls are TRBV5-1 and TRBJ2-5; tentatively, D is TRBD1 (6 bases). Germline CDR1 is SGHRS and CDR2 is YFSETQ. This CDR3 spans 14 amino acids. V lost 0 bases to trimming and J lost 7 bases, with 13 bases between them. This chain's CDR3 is CASSLGKTGGTQYF. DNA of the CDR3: TGCGCCAGCAGCTTGGGGAAGACAGGCGGGACCCAGTACTTC.